This T cell receptor beta chain comes out of a study of PD-L1 blockade in urothelial cancer. V gave up 7 bases and J gave up 7 bases; unmatched junction bases: 11. Germline lookup yields CDR1 MNHNY and CDR2 SVGAGI (reference sequence). CDR3 length: 14 amino acids. TCRdb's copy holds only in-frame clones and misses some; the assay was immunoSEQ multiplex PCR. The sample records 35,000 to 50,000 clones, about 84% being singletons. Time point described: pretreatment peripheral blood. V is TRBV6-6 and J is TRBJ2-7, with 9 bases aligning to TRBD2. This TCR came from a man between 60 and 70 years old with urothelial cancer. The sequences come from PBMCs, collected around atezolizumab (anti-PD-L1) treatment. The CDR3 DNA follows: TGTGCCAGCATTCCGGGACTAGCTTCCGGGGAGCAGTACTTC. It encodes CASIPGLASGEQYF.